This entry concerns a single TCR beta chain. Its antigen is still unknown. There are no base qualities to consult, and no much larger clone falls within one base. The sample comes from a study of a mutant IDH1 vaccine in newly diagnosed glioma (dated by TCRdb to the early 2020s). Study-wide context: In the chemotherapy-containing groups, vaccination started alongside temozolomide cycles, whereas in patients who had radiotherapy alone it started 4-6 weeks after radiotherapy. Before enrollment, most patients had been given radiochemotherapy with temozolomide as standard therapy, while the rest had received either radiotherapy alone or temozolomide alone. Peripheral blood was collected at six visits: V03 (baseline), V05, V07, V10, V12 and V13. Of the 32 treated patients, 62.5% were male and approximately 40% were female, and the mean age was approximately 40 years. Longitudinal TCRB deep sequencing was done for 25 to 30 treated patients, wherever samples were available for exploratory analyses. The week-35 safety follow-up was designated visit V12, and the week-47 end of study was designated visit V13. Broader findings and caveats from the paper: Pseudoprogression seemed to be unrelated to changes in the top peripheral T cell clonotypes found by TCRB sequencing. Selection of PBMC samples for TCRB deep sequencing was based on availability. Across multiple MHC alleles, vaccine-induced immune responses were seen in around 93% of patients. According to the authors, sample limitations meant that analyses of patient blood samples could not be reproduced.

Receptor amplification or capture employed the immunoSEQ multiplex PCR assay. Rearranged TCR beta chain sequences were amplified with the hsTCRB Kit following the manufacturer's protocol. TCRB libraries were sequenced on an Illumina MiSeq. In the authors' own workflow: The kit vendor's proprietary platform handled demultiplexing, trimming and gene mapping. This is the immuneACCESS table as TCRdb keeps it, with only in-frame sequences that have V and J called. A part of the clones is gone; compared with another copy, unresolved V genes explain less than half, and the rest is unexplained. The V and J calls and clone size were taken over from that table, and D and trimming were inferred from the DNA. This sample has approximately 50,000 clones in its table, and about three quarters of those were observed once. Jointly, the top ten make up 9% to 15% of the sample. The sample's time point label, decoded: week 35, safety follow-up. Each vaccine dose was 300 ug of a 20-mer mutant IDH1 peptide in Montanide, given subcutaneously with topical imiquimod. Patients received eight vaccinations in weeks 1, 3, 5, 7, 11, 15, 19 and 23, corresponding to visits V03 through V10. All donors had newly diagnosed IDH1-mutant astrocytomas of WHO grade 3 or 4 that showed loss of nuclear ATRX. The samples were drawn from NOA16, a multicentre, single-arm, open-label phase I trial in Germany that tested a mutant IDH1 peptide vaccine in humans for the first time. Genomic DNA for TCRB sequencing was isolated from EDTA blood with the DNeasy Blood and Tissue Kit.

The CDR1 and CDR2 encoded by the germline V gene are MDHEN and SYDVKM. Trimming removed 11 bases from V and 7 bases from J, leaving 17 bases between the germline ends. The CDR3 numbers 13 residues from cysteine through phenylalanine. Only the CDR3 DNA is retained, 39 bases long and in frame from the first base. The sequenced sample was PBMCs, obtained from a glioma patient whose treatment included an IDH1 peptide vaccine. This receptor was taken from a man in his forties with glioma. The rearranged chain carries TRBV28 and TRBJ1-4; tentative D gene TRBD1, with 6 bases matching. The CDR3 sequence is CACFGGGFEKLFF. Here is the DNA: TGTGCCTGCTTCGGGGGGGGCTTTGAAAAACTGTTTTTT.